The 12 T cell receptor beta chains given below trace back to one sample, sequenced in a study of blood T cell repertoires in COVID-19. The repertoire was sequenced with immunoSEQ multiplex PCR; TCRdb's copy has only in-frame clones and lacks some. This table holds about 200,000 clones, 85% found once. The source material was peripheral blood. All receptors come from a woman aged 70-85 years with COVID-19, enrolled during active disease.

CDR3 nucleotides: TGTGCCAGCAGTATTCCGGGGGACCCCTATGGCTACACCTTC. Residues: CASSIPGDPYGYTF. V gene TRBV2 combines with J gene TRBJ1-2, with D perhaps matching TRBD1 (5 bases). The V end lost 5 bases, the J end lost 4 bases, and 14 bases lay between the germline ends. CDR1 is SNHLY and CDR2 is FYNNEI in the germline V gene. The CDR3 is 14 amino acids.

This clone was recorded once. The chain recombines TRBV6-5 with TRBJ1-3; a possible D gene is TRBD1 (5 bases). Trimming stripped 11 bases from V and 7 bases from J, with 9 bases between. CDR1 MNHEY and CDR2 SVGAGI come from the germline V gene. This CDR3 is 10 amino acids long. CDR3 in DNA: TGTGCCGCCGGGGGGAACACCATATATTTT. Translation gives CAAGGNTIYF.

V gene TRBV19 combines with J gene TRBJ1-1; TRBD1 agrees at 9 bases. With 5 bases clipped from V and 4 bases from J, the junction kept 5 bases outside the gene matches. CDR1 is LNHDA and CDR2 is SQIVND in the germline V gene (reference sequence). The CDR3 is made up of 14 amino acids. The CDR3, as DNA: TGTGCCAGTAGTCAGACAGGGGGGAGCACTGAAGCTTTCTTT. Translated, it gives CASSQTGGSTEAFF.

The chain is built from TRBV7-3 and TRBJ2-2, with TRBD1 identical over 7 bases. The CDR3 extends over 17 amino acids. V dropped 0 bases and J dropped 0; count of bases not matched to a gene: 4. Germline V lookup: CDR1 SGHTA, CDR2 FQGTGA. The CDR3 here is CASSLTRDSANTGELFF. The DNA for the CDR3 is TGTGCCAGCAGCTTAACCCGGGACAGCGCGAACACCGGGGAGCTGTTTTTT. Together with reference TRBV7-3 and TRBJ2-2, the CDR3 gives the full variable domain: GAGVSQTPSNKVTEKGKYVELRCDPISGHTALYWYRQSLGQGPEFLIYFQGTGAADDSGLPNDRFFAVRPEGSVSTLKIQRTERGDSAVYLCASSLTRDSANTGELFFGEGSRLTVL.

The V and J genes are TRBV5-8 and TRBJ2-3; 7 positions match TRBD1. This CDR3 is 15 amino acids long. V was pared by 2 bases and J by 1 base, with 4 bases of the junction left unmatched. Germline assignment: CDR1 SGHTS and CDR2 YDEGEE. The CDR3 coding sequence is TGTGCCAGCAGCTTTGAAGGGGGCGGCACAGATACGCAGTATTTT. Its protein is CASSFEGGGTDTQYF.

This rearrangement joins TRBV6-2 or TRBV6-3 to TRBJ2-1, with 11 bases matching TRBD2. Germline V gene lookup returns CDR1 MNHEY and CDR2 SVGEGT. J gave up 8 bases and V 3 bases, and 9 bases lay outside the gene matches. This CDR3 has 16 residues. Here the CDR3 reads CASSYPSGGSRHEQFF. The CDR3 region has the DNA TGTGCCAGCAGTTATCCTAGCGGGGGGTCTCGGCATGAGCAGTTCTTC.

The chain is built from TRBV27 and TRBJ1-5; 7 bases fit TRBD1. V lost 5 bases, J lost 6 bases, and 7 bases stayed unmatched. CDR1 is MNHEY and CDR2 is SMNVEV in the germline V gene (reference sequence). There are 14 residues in the CDR3. The CDR3 coding sequence is TGTGCCAGCAGTCTCTCGGCAGGGGGTCAGCCCCAGCATTTT. Its protein is CASSLSAGGQPQHF.

A remark on this clone: A read error may account for a junction end that differs from germline. V is TRBV7-7 and J is TRBJ2-5; 7 bases fit TRBD1. From germline, CDR1 is SSHAT and CDR2 FNYEAQ (reference sequence). The CDR3 spans 13 residues. CDR3 in amino acids: CASSLGQRETQYF. CDR3 sequence (DNA): TGTGCTAGCAGCCTGGGACAGCGAGAGACCCAGTACTTC.

J is TRBJ2-2 and V is TRBV2; 7 bases align to TRBD1. Germline V gives CDR1 SNHLY, CDR2 FYNNEI. This CDR3 region has 14 residues. The trim removed 1 base at V and 6 bases at J, leaving 2 bases unmatched. As DNA, the CDR3 is TGTGCCAGCAGTGAAGAGGGGGCAGCCGGGGAGCTGTTTTTT. This sequence encodes CASSEEGAAGELFF.

The chain carries TRBV6-2 or TRBV6-3 and TRBJ1-2, with D unclear. Trimming removed 0 bases from V and 4 bases from J, with 3 bases in between. This CDR3 is built from 12 residues. Germline V CDR1 and CDR2: MNHEY, SVGEGT. Here the CDR3 reads CASSYSIYGYTF. CDR3 DNA sequence: TGTGCCAGCAGTTACTCCATCTATGGCTACACCTTC.

The V call is TRBV7-2, the J call TRBJ2-2, with TRBD1 matching 12 bases. The CDR3 consists of 14 residues. CDR1 SGHTA and CDR2 FQGNSA come from the germline V gene. V gave up 6 bases and J gave up 7 bases; unmatched junction bases: 3. CDR3 protein: CASRGQGAVGELFF. Written as DNA, the CDR3 is TGTGCCAGCAGGGGACAGGGGGCGGTCGGGGAGCTGTTTTTT.

The V gene is TRBV9, the J gene TRBJ1-2; D may be TRBD1 (6 bases). Trimming cost V 6 bases and J 2 bases, with 11 bases left between them. Germline assignment: CDR1 SGDLS and CDR2 YYNGEE. This CDR3 region has 13 residues. The CDR3 sequence: CASNRGANYGYTF. In DNA form, the CDR3 reads TGTGCCAGCAACCGGGGGGCGAACTATGGCTACACCTTC.